What follows are 28 T cell receptor beta chains derived from one specimen sequenced in a study of cytomegalovirus exposure and HLA in healthy donors. Vbeta (60) and Jbeta (13) primers were used in the PCR. Clones were sequenced by immunoSEQ multiplex PCR, and TCRdb holds only the in-frame ones, with some missing. The sample lists some 180,000 clones, around 80% occurring once. Input material: PBMCs. These receptors originate from a woman aged 25 to 39 in good health and CMV-seronegative.

The chain links TRBV5-4 to TRBJ2-2; TRBD1 is a possible D gene (6 bases). The V end lost 10 bases, the J end lost 5 bases, and 15 bases lay between the germline ends. Germline CDR1 and CDR2: SGHNT and YYREEE (reference sequence). The CDR3 has 13 residues. This CDR3 reads CADGQGPTGELFF. The CDR3 nucleotides are TGTGCCGATGGGCAGGGGCCAACCGGGGAGCTGTTTTTT.

The chain uses TRBV5-1 and TRBJ2-1, with 9 bases matching TRBD1. Germline CDR1 reads SGHRS; CDR2 reads YFSETQ. V was pared by 2 bases and J by 3 bases, with 12 bases of the junction left unmatched. This CDR3 region has 18 residues. CDR3 protein: CASSLDRGILALYNEQFF. In DNA, the CDR3 is TGCGCCAGCAGCTTAGACAGGGGGATACTAGCGCTCTACAATGAGCAGTTCTTC. Variable domain in full (rest from reference TRBV5-1 and TRBJ2-1): KAGVTQTPRYLIKTRGQQVTLSCSPISGHRSVSWYQQTPGQGLQFLFEYFSETQRNKGNFPGRFSGRQFSNSRSEMNVSTLELGDSALYLCASSLDRGILALYNEQFFGPGTRLTVL.

CDR3 amino acids: CASSRNAGGLVGEQYF. The CDR3 region has the DNA TGTGCCAGCAGCCGAAATGCCGGGGGGCTAGTAGGCGAGCAGTACTTC. The V gene is TRBV7-6, the J gene TRBJ2-7; D might be TRBD2 (7 bases). The germline V gene encodes CDR1 SGHVS and CDR2 FNYEAQ. With 5 bases removed from V and 6 bases from J, the gap between germline ends came to 23 bases. The CDR3 length is 16 residues.

The V and J genes are TRBV6-1 and TRBJ2-7; 10 nucleotides line up with TRBD2. The CDR3 length is 17 residues. J lost 4 bases, V lost 4 bases, and 13 bases had no gene match. Germline CDR1 and CDR2: MNHNS and SASEGT. The CDR3, as DNA: TGTGCCAGCAGTGGTAGCGGGGGGCCCACCATCATTTACGAGCAGTACTTC. This gives the protein CASSGSGGPTIIYEQYF.

The chain is built from TRBV30 and TRBJ2-2, with 12 bases aligning to TRBD1. Trimming took 3 bases from V and 3 from J; bases not matched to a gene: 2. The CDR3 loop spans 15 amino acids. The germline CDR1 and CDR2 sequences are GTSNPN and SVGIG (reference sequence). CDR3 sequence reads: CAWRGQGADTGELFF. CDR3 in DNA: TGTGCCTGGAGGGGACAGGGGGCAGACACCGGGGAGCTGTTTTTT.

This chain connects TRBV27 to TRBJ2-3, with 7 bases fitting TRBD2. The CDR3 consists of 14 residues. Trimming at V came to 5 bases and at J to 4 bases, leaving 6 bases not matched to a gene. CDR1 MNHEY and CDR2 SMNVEV come from the germline V gene (reference sequence). This chain's CDR3 is CASSDRGRADTQYF. For the CDR3, the DNA is TGTGCCAGCAGTGACCGGGGGAGGGCAGATACGCAGTATTTT.

The CDR3 bases are TGTGCCAGCAGCCCACAGGGGGCTGACTACGAGCAGTACTTC. Translation gives CASSPQGADYEQYF. V and J are TRBV9 and TRBJ2-7; 9 nucleotides line up with TRBD1. V gave up 4 bases and J gave up 3 bases; unmatched junction bases: 5. CDR1 SGDLS and CDR2 YYNGEE come from the germline V gene. The CDR3 is 14 amino acids.

The chain recombines TRBV27 with TRBJ2-3; 11 nucleotides agree with TRBD2. CDR3 length: 16 residues. The V gene's germline CDR1 is MNHEY and CDR2 SMNVEV (reference sequence). The V segment lost 5 bases and the J segment 0 bases; nucleotides outside the gene matches: 4. The CDR3: CASSLLAGASTDTQYF. The CDR3 coding sequence is TGTGCCAGCAGTCTACTAGCGGGGGCTAGCACAGATACGCAGTATTTT.

This clone came up once. V is TRBV5-5 and J is TRBJ2-5, with D possibly being TRBD2 (5 bases). CDR1 SGHKS and CDR2 YYEKEE come from the germline V gene (reference sequence). V lost 2 bases to trimming and J lost 4 bases, with 12 bases between them. The CDR3 covers 14 residues. CDR3 region: CASSLGSGVETQYF. In DNA, the CDR3 is TGTGCCAGCAGCTTAGGTTCCGGGGTAGAGACCCAGTACTTC.

This chain uses TRBV7-3 with TRBJ1-2; 9 positions match TRBD1. V lost 5 bases, J lost 7 bases, and 11 bases stayed unmatched. This CDR3 is 15 amino acids long. Germline assignment: CDR1 SGHTA and CDR2 FQGTGA. CDR3 DNA: TGTGCCAGCAGCCCAAGCCGGGACAGGGTTATTGGCTACACCTTC. This sequence encodes CASSPSRDRVIGYTF. Variable domain in full (rest from reference TRBV7-3 and TRBJ1-2): GAGVSQTPSNKVTEKGKYVELRCDPISGHTALYWYRQSLGQGPEFLIYFQGTGAADDSGLPNDRFFAVRPEGSVSTLKIQRTERGDSAVYLCASSPSRDRVIGYTFGSGTRLTVV.

This chain connects TRBV12-5 to TRBJ2-2; tentative D call: TRBD2 (6 bases). CDR1 and CDR2 (germline): LGHNT, FRNRAP. Deletions cut 3 bases from V and 5 bases from J, with 7 bases between. The CDR3 consists of 13 residues. DNA for the CDR3: TGTGCTAGTGGTTTTGGAGGGACCGGGGAGCTGTTTTTT. Translation: CASGFGGTGELFF.

V and J are TRBV5-1 and TRBJ2-1, with 9 bases identical to TRBD2. Per the germline V gene, CDR1 is SGHRS and CDR2 is YFSETQ. J lost 5 bases, V lost 1 base, and 1 base had no gene match. The CDR3 length is 14 residues. CDR3 amino acids: CASSLRGGDNEQFF. The DNA of the CDR3 is TGCGCCAGCAGCTTGCGCGGGGGGGACAATGAGCAGTTCTTC. The full variable domain, completed using reference TRBV5-1 and TRBJ2-1, is KAGVTQTPRYLIKTRGQQVTLSCSPISGHRSVSWYQQTPGQGLQFLFEYFSETQRNKGNFPGRFSGRQFSNSRSEMNVSTLELGDSALYLCASSLRGGDNEQFFGPGTRLTVL.

The chain is built from TRBV7-3 and TRBJ2-7; 7 bases are shared with TRBD1. The CDR3 is 12 amino acids. Germline V gives CDR1 SGHTA, CDR2 FQGTGA. Unmatched junction bases numbered 8, after V lost 5 bases and J lost 10 bases. The CDR3 spells CASSQGTAYQYF. For the CDR3, the DNA is TGTGCCAGCAGCCAAGGGACAGCCTACCAGTACTTC.

CDR3 protein: CAWSLTGGWHTEAFF. CDR3 sequence (DNA): TGTGCCTGGAGTTTGACAGGGGGATGGCACACTGAAGCTTTCTTT. The J gene is TRBJ1-1, the V gene TRBV30, with TRBD1 identical over 9 bases. With 2 bases clipped from V and 3 bases from J, the junction kept 7 bases outside the gene matches. The CDR3 spans 15 residues. The germline V gene has CDR1 GTSNPN and CDR2 SVGIG (reference sequence).

The J gene is TRBJ1-1, the V gene TRBV30, with 8 bases identical to TRBD1. J gave up 8 bases and V 0 bases, and 5 bases lay outside the gene matches. CDR1 is GTSNPN, CDR2 SVGIG, per germline (reference sequence). The CDR3 runs to 13 residues. CDR3 nucleotide sequence: TGTGCCTGGAGTGTACAGGGGGTTCGGGAAGCTTTCTTT. It specifies CAWSVQGVREAFF.

V is TRBV29-1 and J is TRBJ1-1, with no clear D. Germline V gene lookup returns CDR1 SQVTM and CDR2 ANQGSEA. This CDR3 region has 10 residues. Trimming shortened V by 4 bases and J by 7 bases, and 7 bases separated the two germline ends. The CDR3 bases are TGCAGCGTTGTAACTGTTGAAGCTTTCTTT. It codes for CSVVTVEAFF. Full variable domain (remainder filled in from reference TRBV29-1 and TRBJ1-1): SAVISQKPSRDICQRGTSLTIQCQVDSQVTMMFWYRQQPGQSLTLIATANQGSEATYESGFVIDKFPISRPNLTFSTLTVSNMSPEDSSIYLCSVVTVEAFFGQGTRLTVV.

The rearrangement joins TRBV19 to TRBJ1-6; D might be TRBD1 (6 bases). Trimming shortened V by 3 bases and J by 0 bases, and 9 bases separated the two germline ends. The CDR3 consists of 16 residues. In germline, CDR1 is LNHDA, CDR2 SQIVND (reference sequence). Here the CDR3 reads CASSMGGGSYNSPLHF. The CDR3 nucleotides read TGTGCCAGTAGTATGGGAGGGGGCTCCTATAATTCACCCCTCCACTTT.

The J gene is TRBJ1-5, the V gene TRBV4-1; perhaps TRBD1 as D (5 bases). Trimming left V 3 bases short and J 3 bases short, with 9 bases between. The CDR3 sequence is 14 residues long. CDR1 MGHRA and CDR2 YSYEKL come from the germline V gene. CDR3 in DNA: TGCGCCAGCAGCCACCCGGGACTCAATCAGCCCCAGCATTTT. This sequence encodes CASSHPGLNQPQHF.

This chain joins TRBV10-3 and TRBJ1-2; the D gene is possibly TRBD1 (5 bases). CDR1 and CDR2 (germline): ENHRY, SYGVKD. V lost 10 bases to trimming and J lost 3 bases, with 15 bases between them. CDR3 length: 13 residues. This CDR3 reads CATGAGEDYGYTF. CDR3 nucleotides: TGTGCCACCGGGGCCGGGGAGGACTATGGCTACACCTTC.

This clone was detected only a few times. A far larger clone differs by one base, so this is likely a read error. This CDR3 is CASSVKTGNTGELFF. Here the CDR3 DNA reads TGTGCCAGCAGCGTAAAGACTGGGAACACCGGGGAGCTGTTTTTT. V gene TRBV13 combines with J gene TRBJ2-2; D gene ambiguous. The length of the CDR3 is 15 residues. The V gene's germline CDR1 is PRHDT and CDR2 FYEKMQ (reference sequence). Trimming stripped 5 bases from V and 1 base from J, with 11 bases between.

Details on this clone: A junction boundary mismatches the germline segment, possibly from a read error. This chain uses TRBV4-1 with TRBJ2-5, with D hard to call. CDR1 MGHRA and CDR2 YSYEKL come from the germline V gene. The CDR3 is 14 residues long. CDR3 region: CASSQVIIQEAQYF. The CDR3 DNA sequence: TGCGCCAGCAGCCAAGTGATTATCCAAGAGGCCCAGTACTTC.

The CDR3, as DNA: TGTGCCTGGACAGGGGGAACGAATTCACCCCTCCACTTT. Translation gives CAWTGGTNSPLHF. J is TRBJ1-6 and V is TRBV30, with 7 nucleotides matching TRBD1. V lost 4 bases and J lost 7; bases outside the gene matches: 4. From germline, CDR1 is GTSNPN and CDR2 SVGIG (reference sequence). CDR3 length: 13 amino acids.

This rearrangement joins TRBV27 to TRBJ2-7, with 7 bases lining up with TRBD1. Germline CDR1 reads MNHEY; CDR2 reads SMNVEV (reference sequence). Trimming at V came to 6 bases and at J to 4 bases, leaving 9 bases not matched to a gene. The CDR3 extends over 14 amino acids. In nucleotides, the CDR3 is TGTGCCAGCAGGAAACGACAGGGTTGGTACGAGCAGTACTTC. Translated, it gives CASRKRQGWYEQYF.

The count of this clone is one. This CDR3 reads CATRVTGAAGNTIYF. CDR3 sequence (DNA): TGTGCCACCAGAGTGACAGGGGCTGCTGGAAACACCATATATTTT. The chain links TRBV15 to TRBJ1-3; 8 nucleotides match TRBD1. Looked up from germline, CDR1 is LNHNV and CDR2 is YYDKDF (reference sequence). After removal of 6 bases from V and 2 bases from J, the junction contained 6 bases not matched to a gene. The CDR3 loop spans 15 amino acids.

The chain recombines TRBV6-5 with TRBJ1-1; TRBD1 matches at 7 bases. The V and J ends lost 6 bases and 4 bases, in that order; junction bases with no gene match: 8. Germline V gene data show CDR1 as MNHEY and CDR2 as SVGAGI. This CDR3 has 14 residues. The CDR3 region is CASRASGGITEAFF. The DNA for the CDR3 is TGTGCCAGCAGGGCGTCAGGGGGGATCACTGAAGCTTTCTTT.

The rearrangement links TRBV11-2 to TRBJ2-5, with a tentative D call TRBD2 (5 bases). The V and J ends lost 5 bases and 3 bases respectively, with 10 bases between them. This CDR3 region has 13 residues. Looked up from germline, CDR1 is SGHAT and CDR2 is FQNNGV. The CDR3 protein is CASSDLAEETQYF. The CDR3 DNA follows: TGTGCCAGCAGCGACCTAGCAGAAGAGACCCAGTACTTC. Based on the CDR3 plus reference TRBV11-2 and TRBJ2-5, the full variable domain is EAGVAQSPRYKIIEKRQSVAFWCNPISGHATLYWYQQILGQGPKLLIQFQNNGVVDDSQLPKDRFSAERLKGVDSTLKIQPAKLEDSAVYLCASSDLAEETQYFGPGTRLLVL.

This chain joins TRBV6-5 and TRBJ1-3, with a tentative D call TRBD1 (5 bases). This CDR3 contains 12 residues. V lost 6 bases, J lost 4 bases, and 7 bases lay in between. The germline CDR1 and CDR2 sequences are MNHEY and SVGAGI. The CDR3 DNA is TGTGCCAGCAGGGGGCCAGGAAACACCATATATTTT. This codes for CASRGPGNTIYF.

The chain uses TRBV30 and TRBJ1-1; D gene unclear. Germline CDR1 reads GTSNPN; CDR2 reads SVGIG (reference sequence). The CDR3 has 13 residues. V dropped 2 bases and J dropped 0 bases, with 7 bases sitting between them. The CDR3 DNA is TGTGCCTGGAGTCCAGGCATGAACACTGAAGCTTTCTTT. It specifies CAWSPGMNTEAFF. The whole variable domain, remainder taken from reference TRBV30 and TRBJ1-1, is SQTIHQWPATLVQPVGSPLSLECTVEGTSNPNLYWYRQAAGRGLQLLFYSVGIGQISSEVPQNLSASRPQDRQFILSSKKLLLSDSGFYLCAWSPGMNTEAFFGQGTRLTVV.